These 6 T cell receptor beta chains were sequenced from one sample in a study of cytomegalovirus exposure and HLA in healthy donors. PCR amplification relied on 60 Vbeta primers (plus 13 Jbeta primers). Sequencing used immunoSEQ multiplex PCR; TCRdb keeps in-frame clones, though not all of them. The sample consists of 75,000 to 100,000 clones, around 80% of them appearing once. The sample consisted of PBMCs. The receptors derive from a man aged 25 to 40 in good health and CMV-seronegative.

This clone has only one observation. The chain carries TRBV9 and TRBJ2-1; D unresolved. V was pared by 7 bases and J by 4 bases, with 21 bases between. The CDR3 sequence is 16 residues long. Germline V gene lookup returns CDR1 SGDLS and CDR2 YYNGEE. The CDR3 here is CASAKQDARKYNEQFF. CDR3 DNA sequence: TGTGCCAGCGCTAAGCAGGATGCAAGAAAGTACAATGAGCAGTTCTTC.

V is TRBV7-7 and J is TRBJ2-3; 7 positions match TRBD1. Germline lookup yields CDR1 SSHAT and CDR2 FNYEAQ (reference sequence). V shed 1 base, J shed 7 bases, and the junction held 8 bases outside the gene matches. There are 15 residues in the CDR3. The CDR3 region has the DNA TGTGCCAGCAGCTTAGGGGTAGGGGGCGTCCATACGCAGTATTTT. This encodes CASSLGVGGVHTQYF.

V usage is TRBV23-1 and J usage is TRBJ1-3, with D hard to call. TRBV23-1 is an ORF for which the function is uncertain. Deletions cut 3 bases from V and 4 bases from J, with 16 bases between. The CDR3 loop spans 16 amino acids. CDR3 residues: CASSHRGLLRGNTIYF. For the CDR3, the DNA is TGCGCCAGCAGTCACCGCGGCTTACTGCGGGGAAACACCATATATTTT.

This clone was seen a handful of times. The V gene is TRBV4-1, the J gene TRBJ1-1; perhaps TRBD1 as D (6 bases). V lost 0 bases to trimming and J lost 6 bases, with 14 bases between them. This CDR3 comprises 15 residues. Germline values: CDR1 MGHRA, CDR2 YSYEKL. The CDR3 is CASSQERTVRAEAFF. CDR3 in DNA: TGCGCCAGCAGCCAAGAGAGGACAGTAAGAGCTGAAGCTTTCTTT.

The rearrangement joins TRBV10-3 to TRBJ2-7; 9 bases match TRBD1. CDR3 size: 14 residues. The germline V gene has CDR1 ENHRY and CDR2 SYGVKD. With V trimmed by 6 bases and J by 2 bases, 5 bases remained unmatched. CDR3 nucleotides: TGTGCCATCAGCCCTGGGACAGGGACCTACGAGCAGTACTTC. This encodes CAISPGTGTYEQYF.

The rearrangement joins TRBV2 to TRBJ2-3; D is ambiguous. This CDR3 region has 13 residues. Trimming shortened V by 3 bases and J by 2 bases, and 6 bases separated the two germline ends. Germline V gene lookup returns CDR1 SNHLY and CDR2 FYNNEI. CDR3 residues: CASSDPNTDTQYF. The CDR3 DNA reads TGTGCCAGCAGTGATCCAAACACAGATACGCAGTATTTT.